This T cell receptor (beta chain) was sequenced in a study of early T cells in non-severe SARS-CoV-2 infection. This clonotype was counted a few times. The germline CDR1 and CDR2 sequences are SQVTM and ANQGSEA. The CDR3 consists of 12 residues. V lost 7 bases and J lost 5, with 14 bases in between. TCRdb recomputed calls from the 5' RACE reads with MiXCR, one row per CDR3 protein. The sample lists around 84,000 distinct CDR3 sequences; about an eighth were seen once. Sequencing was performed on whole blood. The clonotype was recovered from an adult who was a healthcare worker with PCR-confirmed SARS-CoV-2 infection or an uninfected control (not recorded which). The V call is TRBV29-1, the J call TRBJ1-2; D is perhaps TRBD1 (5 bases). The chain's CDR3 is CSGGRDFYGYTF. CDR3 in DNA: TGCAGCGGGGGACGGGACTTTTATGGCTACACCTTC.